The 17 T cell receptor beta chains below come from one sample, sequenced in a study of shared clonotypes between healthy human individuals (dated by TCRdb to about 2020). Receptors were amplified or captured by the immunoSEQ multiplex PCR assay. Entries here come from immuneACCESS through TCRdb and include only in-frame sequences with V and J called. Some clones fail to appear in such tables; in the studies checked, an unresolved V gene covers under half of the shortfall, and the cause of the remainder is unknown. The sample table holds around 1.6 million clones, of which 95% to 99% were seen once. Of the sample, about 0.45% falls within the top ten clones. The specimen was naive CD4+ T cells sorted from blood. What the cell subset or site label conveys for this sample: CD45RA+ positively selected. These receptors all stem from a man aged 25-40 years in good health.

As regards this clone: A read error may produce the germline difference seen at one junction end. This chain connects TRBV7-7 to TRBJ2-1; D is ambiguous. CDR1 is SSHAT and CDR2 is FNYEAQ in the germline V gene (reference sequence). This CDR3 region has 14 residues. CDR3 sequence (DNA): TGTGCTAGCAGCCCTACCCCCCCACCGAATGAGCAGTTCTTC. This gives the protein CASSPTPPPNEQFF.

This sequence joins TRBV6-4 and TRBJ2-7; unclear D gene. The CDR3 has 14 residues. V was shortened by 4 bases and J by 0 bases, with 10 bases between the two germline ends. Per the germline V gene, CDR1 is MRHNA and CDR2 is SNTAGT. CDR3 residues: CASSVSLSSYEQYF. The CDR3, as DNA: TGTGCCAGCAGTGTAAGTCTATCCTCCTACGAGCAGTACTTC.

The chain joins TRBV7-2 to TRBJ2-7, with D perhaps given as TRBD1 or TRBD2 (5 bases each). Germline values: CDR1 SGHTA, CDR2 FQGNSA. CDR3 length: 16 residues. Trimming removed 3 bases at V and 0 bases at J, with 15 bases between. The CDR3 sequence: CASSFHVRGVSYEQYF. CDR3 bases: TGTGCCAGCAGCTTTCACGTTCGGGGCGTCTCCTACGAGCAGTACTTC.

This rearrangement joins TRBV5-4 to TRBJ2-5; maybe TRBD2 (7 bases). Trimming left V 6 bases short and J 7 bases short, with 13 bases between. The CDR3 extends over 12 amino acids. Germline assignment: CDR1 SGHNT and CDR2 YYREEE (reference sequence). The CDR3 nucleotides read TGTGCCAGCACCCAGGGGAGGGGGACCCAGTACTTC. This translates into CASTQGRGTQYF.

The chain combines TRBV25-1 with TRBJ2-7, with D unclear. Germline V gene data show CDR1 as MGHDK and CDR2 as SYGVNS. Trimming removed 6 bases at V and 0 bases at J, with 9 bases between. CDR3 length: 13 amino acids. CDR3 in amino acids: CASRTDHSYEQYF. Written as DNA, the CDR3 is TGTGCCAGCAGAACGGACCACTCCTACGAGCAGTACTTC.

The chain uses TRBV5-6 and TRBJ1-1; D is undetermined. The CDR3 covers 13 residues. Germline V gene lookup returns CDR1 SGHDT and CDR2 YYEEEE. The V and J ends lost 5 bases and 1 base respectively, with 9 bases between them. The CDR3 is CASSNRRNTEAFF. The CDR3 region has the DNA TGTGCCAGCAGTAACCGGAGGAACACTGAAGCTTTCTTT. Variable domain in full (rest from reference TRBV5-6 and TRBJ1-1): DAGVTQSPTHLIKTRGQQVTLRCSPKSGHDTVSWYQQALGQGPQFIFQYYEEEERQRGNFPDRFSGHQFPNYSSELNVNALLLGDSALYLCASSNRRNTEAFFGQGTRLTVV.

The chain couples TRBV18 to TRBJ1-3; the D gene is possibly TRBD1 (5 bases). CDR3 size: 13 residues. The V gene's germline CDR1 is KGHSH and CDR2 LQKENI. V was shortened by 5 bases and J by 4 bases, with 9 bases between the two germline ends. Here the CDR3 reads CASSSGPGNTIYF. The CDR3 DNA sequence: TGTGCCAGCTCATCAGGGCCCGGAAACACCATATATTTT.

V and J are TRBV27 and TRBJ2-1; 12 bases match TRBD2. The CDR3 spans 14 residues. The V gene end was trimmed by 9 bases and the J gene end by 9 bases; junction bases not matched to a gene: 9. The germline CDR1 and CDR2 sequences are MNHEY and SMNVEV (reference sequence). For the CDR3, the DNA is TGTGCCAGTTGGGAACTAGCGGGAGGAGGTGAGCAGTTCTTC. Translation: CASWELAGGGEQFF.

The rearrangement uses TRBV5-1 and TRBJ2-1; D is ambiguous. Per germline, CDR1 SGHRS and CDR2 YFSETQ. The CDR3 extends over 15 amino acids. V lost 3 bases and J lost 7, with 17 bases in between. The CDR3 DNA reads as TGCGCCAGCAGCTGGACCTCGGGCCGCGGTAATGAGCAGTTCTTC. Translating gives CASSWTSGRGNEQFF.

The chain links TRBV21-1 to TRBJ1-2; the DNA was not compared with TRBD1, the D call given in the table. TRBV21-1 is a known pseudogene. CDR3 length: 14 residues. CDR3 in amino acids: CASSSRQEGEGYTF. The CDR3 DNA reads TGTGCCAGCAGCAGTAGACAGGAAGGAGAAGGCTACACCTTC.

This sequence joins TRBV30 and TRBJ2-6; 12 bases are shared with TRBD1. Germline V gives CDR1 GTSNPN, CDR2 SVGIG (reference sequence). The CDR3 has 19 residues. V lost 0 bases, J lost 3 bases, and 9 bases stayed unmatched. The CDR3, as DNA: TGTGCCTGGAGTGTGAAACTGGGACAGGGGGCGCTTGGGGCCAACGTCCTGACTTTC. Translation gives CAWSVKLGQGALGANVLTF.

The chain is built from TRBV5-1 and TRBJ2-7, with a possible D match to TRBD1 (6 bases). Per germline, CDR1 SGHRS and CDR2 YFSETQ. The CDR3 totals 14 residues. Trimming pared 4 bases from V and 1 base from J, leaving 12 bases between. CDR3 DNA sequence: TGCGCCAGCAGCGGGCAGGGGCCTTCCTACGAGCAGTACTTC. Translating gives CASSGQGPSYEQYF.

This clone has only one observation. The J gene is TRBJ2-4, the V gene TRBV7-3; weak D call: TRBD2 (7 bases). Trimming removed 3 bases at V and 0 bases at J, with 12 bases between. CDR1 is SGHTA, CDR2 FQGTGA, per germline. CDR3 length equals 16 residues. CDR3 region: CASSLHGGLAKNIQYF. CDR3 in DNA: TGTGCCAGCAGCTTGCACGGGGGGCTAGCCAAAAACATTCAGTACTTC. The whole variable domain, remainder taken from reference TRBV7-3 and TRBJ2-4, is GAGVSQTPSNKVTEKGKYVELRCDPISGHTALYWYRQSLGQGPEFLIYFQGTGAADDSGLPNDRFFAVRPEGSVSTLKIQRTERGDSAVYLCASSLHGGLAKNIQYFGAGTRLSVL.

The chain links TRBV4-2 to TRBJ2-7; D perhaps matches TRBD1 (5 bases). This CDR3 contains 16 residues. Trimming left V 4 bases short and J 6 bases short, with 22 bases between. Germline V gives CDR1 LGHNA, CDR2 YNFKEQ. In DNA form, the CDR3 reads TGTGCCAGCAGCCTGGAAACAGGAGACCGGGCACTCGAGCAGTACTTC. It specifies CASSLETGDRALEQYF.

This clone was seen just once. The chain combines TRBV28 with TRBJ2-7; 9 bases agree with TRBD2. This CDR3 is built from 14 residues. Unmatched junction bases numbered 4, after V lost 4 bases and J lost 3 bases. Germline lookup yields CDR1 MDHEN and CDR2 SYDVKM. CDR3 residues: CASSSIAGVYEQYF. The CDR3 nucleotides read TGTGCCAGCAGTTCTATAGCGGGAGTCTACGAGCAGTACTTC.

This chain joins TRBV7-6 and TRBJ2-1; possible D gene TRBD1, 5 bases. The germline V gene has CDR1 SGHVS and CDR2 FNYEAQ. The CDR3 runs to 15 residues. V was pared by 1 base and J by 4 bases, with 11 bases between. CDR3 nucleotide sequence: TGTGCCAGCAGCTTAGAACCCGCAGGGTACAATGAGCAGTTCTTC. Translated: CASSLEPAGYNEQFF.

This sequence joins TRBV11-2 and TRBJ2-7; D possibly matches TRBD1 or TRBD2 (6 bases each). The germline gives CDR1 SGHAT, CDR2 FQNNGV. Trimming removed 7 bases from V and 1 base from J, with 17 bases in between. The CDR3 length is 15 residues. CDR3 in DNA: TGTGCCAGCACCTCCACCGGGGGCAGTTCCTACGAGCAGTACTTC. Protein: CASTSTGGSSYEQYF.